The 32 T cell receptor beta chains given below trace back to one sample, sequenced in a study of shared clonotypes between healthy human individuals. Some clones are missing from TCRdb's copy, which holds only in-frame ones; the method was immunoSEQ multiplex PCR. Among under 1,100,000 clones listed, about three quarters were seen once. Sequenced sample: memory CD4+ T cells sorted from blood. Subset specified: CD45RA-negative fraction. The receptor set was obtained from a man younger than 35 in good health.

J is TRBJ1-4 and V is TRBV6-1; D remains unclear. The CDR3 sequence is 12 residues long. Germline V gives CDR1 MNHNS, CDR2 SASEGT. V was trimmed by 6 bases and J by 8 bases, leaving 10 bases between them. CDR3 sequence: CASRPNREKLFF. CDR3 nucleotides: TGTGCCAGCAGGCCGAATCGGGAAAAACTGTTTTTT.

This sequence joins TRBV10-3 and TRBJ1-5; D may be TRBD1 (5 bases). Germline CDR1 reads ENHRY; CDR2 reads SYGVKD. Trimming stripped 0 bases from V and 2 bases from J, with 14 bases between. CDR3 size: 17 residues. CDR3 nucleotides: TGTGCCATCAGTGAGTCGAGGAGGGGCCAAGGCAATCAGCCCCAGCATTTT. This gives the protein CAISESRRGQGNQPQHF.

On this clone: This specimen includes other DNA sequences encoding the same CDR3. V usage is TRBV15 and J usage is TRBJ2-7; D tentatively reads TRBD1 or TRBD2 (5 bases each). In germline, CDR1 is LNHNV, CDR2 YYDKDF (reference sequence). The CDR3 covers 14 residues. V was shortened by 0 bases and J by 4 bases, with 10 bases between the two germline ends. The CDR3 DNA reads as TGTGCCACCAGCAGAGATCCGGGGCCTTACGAGCAGTACTTC. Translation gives CATSRDPGPYEQYF. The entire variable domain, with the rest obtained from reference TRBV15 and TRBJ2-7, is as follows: DAMVIQNPRYQVTQFGKPVTLSCSQTLNHNVMYWYQQKSSQAPKLLFHYYDKDFNNEADTPDNFQSRRPNTSFCFLDIRSPGLGDTAMYLCATSRDPGPYEQYFGPGTRLTVT.

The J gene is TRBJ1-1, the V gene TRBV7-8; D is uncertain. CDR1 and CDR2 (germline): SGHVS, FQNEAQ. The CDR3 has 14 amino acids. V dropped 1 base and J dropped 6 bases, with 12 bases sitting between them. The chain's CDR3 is CASSLGTGSPEAFF. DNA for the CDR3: TGTGCCAGCAGCTTAGGGACGGGGAGCCCTGAAGCTTTCTTT.

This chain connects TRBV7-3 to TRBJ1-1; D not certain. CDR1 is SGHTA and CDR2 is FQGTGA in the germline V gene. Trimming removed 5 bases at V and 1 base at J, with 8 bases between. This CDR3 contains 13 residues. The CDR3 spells CASSREGNTEAFF. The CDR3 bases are TGTGCCAGCAGCCGGGAGGGGAACACTGAAGCTTTCTTT. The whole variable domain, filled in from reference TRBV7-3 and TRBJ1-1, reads GAGVSQTPSNKVTEKGKYVELRCDPISGHTALYWYRQSLGQGPEFLIYFQGTGAADDSGLPNDRFFAVRPEGSVSTLKIQRTERGDSAVYLCASSREGNTEAFFGQGTRLTVV.

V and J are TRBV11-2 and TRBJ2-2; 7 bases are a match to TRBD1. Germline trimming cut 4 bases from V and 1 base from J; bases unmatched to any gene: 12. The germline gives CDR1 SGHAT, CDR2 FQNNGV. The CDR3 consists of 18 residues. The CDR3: CASSYIPGQAKNTGELFF. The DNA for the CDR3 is TGTGCCAGCAGCTACATCCCTGGACAGGCGAAGAACACCGGGGAGCTGTTTTTT.

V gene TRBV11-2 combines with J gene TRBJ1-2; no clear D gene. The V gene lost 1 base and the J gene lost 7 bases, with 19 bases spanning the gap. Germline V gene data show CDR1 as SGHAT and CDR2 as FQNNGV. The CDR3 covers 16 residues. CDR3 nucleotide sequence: TGTGCCAGCAGCTTAGTTGGTTCGGCAGTCGTAGTTGGCTACACCTTC. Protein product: CASSLVGSAVVVGYTF.

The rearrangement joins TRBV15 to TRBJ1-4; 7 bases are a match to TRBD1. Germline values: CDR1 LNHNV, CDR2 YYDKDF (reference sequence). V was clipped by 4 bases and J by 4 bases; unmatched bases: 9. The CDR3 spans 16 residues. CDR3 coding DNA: TGTGCCACCAGCACCGGGGGGACAGCCTATAATGAAAAACTGTTTTTT. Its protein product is CATSTGGTAYNEKLFF.

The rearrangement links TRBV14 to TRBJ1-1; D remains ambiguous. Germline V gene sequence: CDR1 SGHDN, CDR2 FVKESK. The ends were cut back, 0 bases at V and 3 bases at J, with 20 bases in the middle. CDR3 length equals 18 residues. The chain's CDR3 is CASSQEGLGRYLDTEAFF. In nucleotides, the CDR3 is TGTGCCAGCAGCCAAGAAGGATTGGGGAGATACCTGGACACTGAAGCTTTCTTT.

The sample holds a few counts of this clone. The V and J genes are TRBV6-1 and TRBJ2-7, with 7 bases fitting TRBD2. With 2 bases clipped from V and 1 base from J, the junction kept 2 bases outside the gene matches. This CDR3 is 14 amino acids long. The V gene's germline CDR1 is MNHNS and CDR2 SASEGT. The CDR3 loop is CASSEPSGSYEQYF. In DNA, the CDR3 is TGTGCCAGCAGTGAACCTAGCGGTTCCTACGAGCAGTACTTC.

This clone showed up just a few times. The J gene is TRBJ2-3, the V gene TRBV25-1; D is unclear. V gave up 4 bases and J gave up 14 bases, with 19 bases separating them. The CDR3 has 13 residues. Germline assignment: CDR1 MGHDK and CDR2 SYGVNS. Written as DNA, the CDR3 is TGTGCCAGCAGTGGCGCCGGGTCTTTAGTAGGGTATTTT. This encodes CASSGAGSLVGYF.

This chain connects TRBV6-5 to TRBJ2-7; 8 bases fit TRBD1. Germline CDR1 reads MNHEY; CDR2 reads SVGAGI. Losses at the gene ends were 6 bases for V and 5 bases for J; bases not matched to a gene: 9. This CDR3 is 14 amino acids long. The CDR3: CASRTGQEGDEQYF. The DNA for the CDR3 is TGTGCCAGCAGGACGGGACAGGAGGGGGACGAGCAGTACTTC.

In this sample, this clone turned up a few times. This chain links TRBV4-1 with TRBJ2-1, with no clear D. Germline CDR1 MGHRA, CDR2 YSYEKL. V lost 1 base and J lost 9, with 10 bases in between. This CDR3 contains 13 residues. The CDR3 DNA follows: TGCGCCAGCAGCCAAGGTACGCGCGGTGAGCAGTTCTTC. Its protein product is CASSQGTRGEQFF.

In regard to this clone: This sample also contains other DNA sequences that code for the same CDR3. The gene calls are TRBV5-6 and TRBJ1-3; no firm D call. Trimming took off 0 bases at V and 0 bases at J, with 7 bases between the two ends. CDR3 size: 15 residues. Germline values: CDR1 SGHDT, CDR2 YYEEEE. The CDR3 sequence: CASSLVASSGNTIYF. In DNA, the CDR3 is TGTGCCAGCAGCTTGGTCGCGAGCTCTGGAAACACCATATATTTT.

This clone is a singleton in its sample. CDR3 amino acids: CASSLIDRRNTEAFF. The CDR3 DNA sequence: TGTGCCAGCAGCTTAATTGACAGGAGAAACACTGAAGCTTTCTTT. The V and J genes are TRBV7-2 and TRBJ1-1, with a weak D call TRBD1 (6 bases). The ends were cut back, 2 bases at V and 2 bases at J, with 12 bases in the middle. The CDR3 is made up of 15 amino acids. The germline CDR1 and CDR2 sequences are SGHTA and FQGNSA.

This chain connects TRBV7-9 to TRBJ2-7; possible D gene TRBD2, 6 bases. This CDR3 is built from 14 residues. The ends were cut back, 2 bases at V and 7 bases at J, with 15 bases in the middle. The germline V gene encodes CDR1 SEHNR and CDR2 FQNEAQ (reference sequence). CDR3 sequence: CASSLSGSSSEQYF. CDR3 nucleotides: TGTGCCAGCAGCTTAAGCGGGTCCTCGTCTGAGCAGTACTTC.

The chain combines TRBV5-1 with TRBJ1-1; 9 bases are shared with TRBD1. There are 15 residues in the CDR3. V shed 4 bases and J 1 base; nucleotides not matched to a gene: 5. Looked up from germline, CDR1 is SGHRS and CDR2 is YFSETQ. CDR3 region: CASSGTGLSNTEAFF. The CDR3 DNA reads TGCGCCAGCAGCGGGACAGGGCTTTCGAACACTGAAGCTTTCTTT.

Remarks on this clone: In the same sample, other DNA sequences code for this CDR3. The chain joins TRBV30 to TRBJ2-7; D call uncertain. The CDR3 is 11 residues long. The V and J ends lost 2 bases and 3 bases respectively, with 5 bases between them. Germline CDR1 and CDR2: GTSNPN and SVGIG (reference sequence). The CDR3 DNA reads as TGTGCCTGGAGTATAAACTACGAGCAGTACTTC. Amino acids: CAWSINYEQYF.

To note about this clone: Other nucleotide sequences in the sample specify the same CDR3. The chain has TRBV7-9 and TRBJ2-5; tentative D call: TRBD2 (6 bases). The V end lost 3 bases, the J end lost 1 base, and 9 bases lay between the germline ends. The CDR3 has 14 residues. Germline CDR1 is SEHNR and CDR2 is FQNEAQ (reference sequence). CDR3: CASSLEGLQETQYF. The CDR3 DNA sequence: TGTGCCAGCAGCTTGGAGGGTCTCCAAGAGACCCAGTACTTC.

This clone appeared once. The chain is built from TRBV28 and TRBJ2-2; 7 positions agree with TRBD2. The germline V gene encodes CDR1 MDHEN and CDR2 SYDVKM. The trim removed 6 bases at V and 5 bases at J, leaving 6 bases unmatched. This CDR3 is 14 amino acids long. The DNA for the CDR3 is TGTGCCAGCAGCCCGGGGGGAGTTACCGGGGAGCTGTTTTTT. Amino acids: CASSPGGVTGELFF.

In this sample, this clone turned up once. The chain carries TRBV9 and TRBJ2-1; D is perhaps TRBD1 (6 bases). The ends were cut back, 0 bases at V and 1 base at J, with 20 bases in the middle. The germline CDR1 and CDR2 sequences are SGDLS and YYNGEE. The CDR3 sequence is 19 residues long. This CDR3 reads CASSVDPLIQGRSYNEQFF. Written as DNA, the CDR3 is TGTGCCAGCAGCGTAGACCCTCTGATACAGGGACGTTCCTACAATGAGCAGTTCTTC. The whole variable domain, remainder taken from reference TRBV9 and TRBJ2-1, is DSGVTQTPKHLITATGQRVTLRCSPRSGDLSVYWYQQSLDQGLQFLIQYYNGEERAKGNILERFSAQQFPDLHSELNLSSLELGDSALYFCASSVDPLIQGRSYNEQFFGPGTRLTVL.

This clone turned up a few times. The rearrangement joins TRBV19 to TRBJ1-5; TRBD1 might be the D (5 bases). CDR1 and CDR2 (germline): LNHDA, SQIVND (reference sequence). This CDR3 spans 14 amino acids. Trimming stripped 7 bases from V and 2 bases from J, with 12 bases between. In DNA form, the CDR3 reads TGTGCCAGTAACTCAGGGTTCGGCAATCAGCCCCAGCATTTT. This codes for CASNSGFGNQPQHF.

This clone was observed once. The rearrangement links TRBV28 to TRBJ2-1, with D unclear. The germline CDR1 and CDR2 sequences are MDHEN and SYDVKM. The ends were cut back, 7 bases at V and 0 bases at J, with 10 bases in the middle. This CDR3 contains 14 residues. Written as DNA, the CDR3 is TGTGCCAGCAATGACCGGAGCTCCTACAATGAGCAGTTCTTC. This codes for CASNDRSSYNEQFF. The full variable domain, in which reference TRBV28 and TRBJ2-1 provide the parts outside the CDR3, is DVKVTQSSRYLVKRTGEKVFLECVQDMDHENMFWYRQDPGLGLRLIYFSYDVKMKEKGDIPEGYSVSREKKERFSLILESASTNQTSMYLCASNDRSSYNEQFFGPGTRLTVL.

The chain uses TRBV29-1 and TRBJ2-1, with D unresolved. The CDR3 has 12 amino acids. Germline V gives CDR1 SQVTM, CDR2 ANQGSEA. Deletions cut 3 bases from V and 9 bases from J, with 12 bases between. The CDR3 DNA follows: TGCAGCGTTGAGGGTGGGTGGGGTGAGCAGTTCTTC. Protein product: CSVEGGWGEQFF.

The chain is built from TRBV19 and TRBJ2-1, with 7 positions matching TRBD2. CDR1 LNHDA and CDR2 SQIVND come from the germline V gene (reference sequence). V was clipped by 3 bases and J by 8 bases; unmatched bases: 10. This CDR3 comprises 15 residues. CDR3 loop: CASSILGLGTDEQFF. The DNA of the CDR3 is TGTGCCAGTAGTATCCTAGGACTAGGAACCGATGAGCAGTTCTTC. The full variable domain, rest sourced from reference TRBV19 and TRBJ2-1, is DGGITQSPKYLFRKEGQNVTLSCEQNLNHDAMYWYRQDPGQGLRLIYYSQIVNDFQKGDIAEGYSVSREKKESFPLTVTSAQKNPTAFYLCASSILGLGTDEQFFGPGTRLTVL.

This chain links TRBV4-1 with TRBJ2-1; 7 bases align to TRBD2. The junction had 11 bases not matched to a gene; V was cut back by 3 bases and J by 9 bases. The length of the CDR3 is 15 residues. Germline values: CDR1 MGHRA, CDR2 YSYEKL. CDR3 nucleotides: TGCGCCAGCAGCCAGCGAGCTAGCGGTATTGCTGAGCAGTTCTTC. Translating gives CASSQRASGIAEQFF.

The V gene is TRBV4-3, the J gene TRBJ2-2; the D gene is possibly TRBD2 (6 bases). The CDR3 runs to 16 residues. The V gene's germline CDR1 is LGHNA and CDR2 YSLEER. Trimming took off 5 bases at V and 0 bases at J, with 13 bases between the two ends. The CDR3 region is CASSSGRGSNTGELFF. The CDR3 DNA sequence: TGCGCCAGCAGCTCCGGGCGGGGCTCGAACACCGGGGAGCTGTTTTTT.

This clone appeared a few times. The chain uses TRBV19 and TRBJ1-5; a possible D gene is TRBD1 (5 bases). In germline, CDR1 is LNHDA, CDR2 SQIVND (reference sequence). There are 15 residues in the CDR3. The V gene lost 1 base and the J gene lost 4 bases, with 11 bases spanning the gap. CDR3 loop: CASSIGRDGNQPQHF. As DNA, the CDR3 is TGTGCCAGTAGTATAGGCAGGGACGGAAATCAGCCCCAGCATTTT.

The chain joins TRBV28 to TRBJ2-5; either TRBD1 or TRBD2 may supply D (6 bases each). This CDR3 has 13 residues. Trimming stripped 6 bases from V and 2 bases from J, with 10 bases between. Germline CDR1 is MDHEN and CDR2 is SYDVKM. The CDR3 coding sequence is TGTGCCAGCAGAAAGGGGGGACAAGAGACCCAGTACTTC. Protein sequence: CASRKGGQETQYF.

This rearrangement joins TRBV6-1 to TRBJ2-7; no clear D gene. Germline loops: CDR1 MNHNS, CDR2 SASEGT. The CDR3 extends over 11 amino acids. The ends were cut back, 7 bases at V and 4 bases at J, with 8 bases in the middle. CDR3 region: CASTEGYEQYF. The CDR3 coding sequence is TGTGCCAGCACAGAAGGATACGAGCAGTACTTC.

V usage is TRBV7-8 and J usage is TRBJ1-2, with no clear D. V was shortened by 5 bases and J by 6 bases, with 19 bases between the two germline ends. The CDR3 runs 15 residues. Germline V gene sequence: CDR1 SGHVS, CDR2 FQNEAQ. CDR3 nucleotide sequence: TGTGCCAGCAGCCTTAGAGGCGGGGTAACCGATGGCTACACCTTC. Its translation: CASSLRGGVTDGYTF.

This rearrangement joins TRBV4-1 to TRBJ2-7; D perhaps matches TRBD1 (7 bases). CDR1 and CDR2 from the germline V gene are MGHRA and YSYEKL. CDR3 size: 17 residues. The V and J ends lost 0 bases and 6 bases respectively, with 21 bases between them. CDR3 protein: CASSQDHQGGMLVEQYF. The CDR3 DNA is TGCGCCAGCAGCCAAGATCATCAGGGGGGCATGTTAGTCGAGCAGTACTTC.